This T cell receptor (beta chain) was captured by sequencing in a study of blood T cell repertoires in COVID-19 (dated by TCRdb to between 2020 and 2021). Background for the entire study: The collaborator samples originated in the United States, Italy and Spain and spanned the acute and convalescent phases of COVID-19. The repertoires were released in a freely available public database meant as a resource for research on the immune response to SARS-CoV-2. The prospective study material was composed of cDNA or gDNA derived from T cells, B-cell-depleted T cells, or PBMCs. Samples were obtained from the ongoing ImmuneRACE study (first 160 participants) and from over 1,000 subjects provided by 6 global collaborators. HLA class I and class II types, where available, came from metadata supplied by the sample provider rather than from assay-based typing. The sample metadata nearly always contained a de-identified subject ID, COVID-19 status, age in years and sex. The dataset comprised deeply sampled blood TCRbeta repertoires from subjects exposed to, actively infected with, or recovered from COVID-19.

TCRbeta CDR3 regions were amplified from genomic DNA using the immunoSEQ Assay, a bias-controlled multiplex PCR. As for the authors' bioinformatics: The number of nucleated cells in each sample was estimated from the amplification of reference gene primers within the assay. To quantify the absolute abundance of each unique TCRbeta CDR3 rearrangement, sequence reads were collapsed and filtered. Productive Simpson clonality was computed per sample as the square root of Simpson's diversity index over productive rearrangements. TCRdb took over this immuneACCESS table, retaining in-frame rearrangements with V and J assigned. Such tables are incomplete; in checked studies, under half of the missing clones stem from an unresolved V gene, and the remainder is unexplained. V, J and clone size derive from that table, while D and trimming were established from the DNA sequence. The sample has around 190,000 clones on record, approximately 89% of them singletons. Together, the top ten hold 6.5% to 9% of the sample.

Overall results and qualifications from the work: How much clinical and demographic metadata was included differed by source and by participant, and the metadata was provided uncurated.

Comment on this clone: Its specific antigen is unknown. The sample holds no much larger clone one base away, and base qualities are not on file.

The CDR3 spans 18 residues, from the cysteine through the phenylalanine. The kept DNA is CDR3 alone, 54 bases in frame from the first base. Collaborating institutions collected whole blood in K2EDTA tubes following their own protocols. For TCRbeta analysis, collaborators shipped samples in one of three forms: frozen whole blood, isolated PBMCs, or DNA extracted from either of those sample types. The sample was peripheral blood. The receptor was derived from an older woman with acute or convalescent COVID-19. The sequence is built from TRBV21-1 and TRBJ2-2; the D segment call TRBD1 is taken from the table without a DNA check. TRBV21-1 is classified as a pseudogene. The sequence in DNA is TGTGCCAGCAGCAAAGATGGGACAGGGGGCGATTTTACCGGGGAGCTGTTTTTT. Translated, it gives CASSKDGTGGDFTGELFF.